Listed here is a single TCR beta chain. This specimen belongs to a study of OX40 agonist ivuxolimab in advanced cancers. TCRdb keeps only in-frame clones here, not all; method: immunoSEQ multiplex PCR. The top ten clones hold roughly 8.6% of a sample with around 25,000 clones, under 85% of them seen once. From germline, CDR1 is SGHTA and CDR2 FQGNSA. The CDR3 has 14 residues. V was clipped by 8 bases and J by 1 base, with 12 bases between them. The TCR comes from an adult with an advanced solid tumor such as melanoma, head and neck, liver or kidney cancer. This chain connects TRBV7-2 to TRBJ2-1; no clear D. This specimen consisted of CD4+ or CD8+ T cells sorted from blood, obtained in a trial of the OX40 agonist ivuxolimab. CDR3 region: CASVLMGSYNEQFF. Written as DNA, the CDR3 is TGTGCCAGCGTCCTTATGGGTTCCTACAATGAGCAGTTCTTC.